The clone carrying this T cell receptor beta chain has at least ten counts. Its cognate antigen is unknown. The read finishes 3 residues shy of the CDR3 end, and the germline J gene is used to complete it. There are 14 residues in the CDR3. Germline V lookup: CDR1 SGHNT, CDR2 YYREEE (reference sequence). Sequencing used immunoSEQ multiplex PCR; TCRdb keeps in-frame clones, though not all of them. Singletons are absent from the sample, which has 50,000 to 60,000 clones. The data stem from a study of T cell clonality in common variable immunodeficiency. The study's findings and limits: Reportedly, TCR beta sequences from common variable immunodeficiency showed fewer deletions and N-nucleotide insertions. Links between repertoire features and CVID complications were heterogeneity-limited. The cause of increased CVID clonality remains unclear without subpopulation sequencing.

This receptor was taken from a person aged 18 to 75 in good health. What was sequenced was peripheral blood mononuclear cells. This chain uses TRBV5-4 with TRBJ1-2; 8 nucleotides line up with TRBD1. The part of the CDR3 DNA that was read is TGTGCCAGCAGCGGGACAGGCCTAAGTGCCGGC. Translation gives CASSGTGLSAG. The whole CDR3 protein is CASSGTGLSAGYTF.